The 9 T cell receptor beta chains below all came from one sample that was sequenced in a study of blood T cell repertoires in COVID-19. TCRdb keeps only in-frame clones here, not all; method: immunoSEQ multiplex PCR. The table lists around 170,000 clones, approximately 88% of them singletons. The material sequenced was peripheral blood. These receptors were taken from a man aged 60 to 75 with acute or convalescent COVID-19.

V gene TRBV19 combines with J gene TRBJ1-2; TRBD1 agrees at 7 bases. Germline V gene lookup returns CDR1 LNHDA and CDR2 SQIVND (reference sequence). CDR3 size: 14 residues. The V and J ends lost 2 bases and 7 bases, in that order; junction bases with no gene match: 7. The CDR3 loop is CASSIMTGNGGYTF. CDR3 DNA: TGTGCCAGTAGTATAATGACAGGGAACGGTGGCTACACCTTC. Drawing the rest from reference TRBV19 and TRBJ1-2, the complete variable domain is DGGITQSPKYLFRKEGQNVTLSCEQNLNHDAMYWYRQDPGQGLRLIYYSQIVNDFQKGDIAEGYSVSREKKESFPLTVTSAQKNPTAFYLCASSIMTGNGGYTFGSGTRLTVV.

V is TRBV4-3 and J is TRBJ2-5; D not resolved. The CDR3 is 14 amino acids. V was cut by 0 bases and J by 1 base, with 6 bases left in between. The V gene's germline CDR1 is LGHNA and CDR2 YSLEER. CDR3 protein: CASSQDVAQETQYF. CDR3 coding DNA: TGCGCCAGCAGCCAAGATGTAGCCCAAGAGACCCAGTACTTC.

The V call is TRBV4-1, the J call TRBJ1-5; possibly TRBD1 for D (6 bases). Trimming pared 1 base from V and 2 bases from J, leaving 15 bases between. Germline V lookup: CDR1 MGHRA, CDR2 YSYEKL. CDR3 size: 17 residues. In DNA, the CDR3 is TGCGCCAGCAGCCAAGTTACAGGGAGCGTTCGCAATCAGCCCCAGCATTTT. This sequence encodes CASSQVTGSVRNQPQHF.

This chain joins TRBV5-4 and TRBJ2-1; the D gene is possibly TRBD2 (6 bases). The CDR3 is 12 residues long. With 7 bases removed from V and 5 bases from J, the gap between germline ends came to 10 bases. CDR1 and CDR2 (germline): SGHNT, YYREEE (reference sequence). CDR3 sequence: CASGGGDNEQFF. The CDR3 nucleotides read TGTGCCAGCGGTGGAGGGGACAATGAGCAGTTCTTC. The full variable domain, with the rest looked up from reference TRBV5-4 and TRBJ2-1, is ETGVTQSPTHLIKTRGQQVTLRCSSQSGHNTVSWYQQALGQGPQFIFQYYREEENGRGNFPPRFSGLQFPNYSSELNVNALELDDSALYLCASGGGDNEQFFGPGTRLTVL.

This clone has only one observation. The chain has TRBV5-1 and TRBJ1-2, with D perhaps matching TRBD1 (6 bases). The V end lost 4 bases, the J end lost 2 bases, and 12 bases lay between the germline ends. CDR1 and CDR2 from the germline V gene are SGHRS and YFSETQ. This CDR3 contains 14 residues. CDR3: CASSTTTGNYGYTF. In DNA form, the CDR3 reads TGCGCCAGCAGCACTACCACAGGGAACTATGGCTACACCTTC.

The chain is built from TRBV14 and TRBJ2-7; D not resolved. CDR1 and CDR2 from the germline V gene are SGHDN and FVKESK. Trimming removed 3 bases at V and 1 base at J, with 7 bases between. The CDR3 sequence is 13 residues long. CDR3 coding DNA: TGTGCCAGCAGCCAGCCAGGTTCCTACGAGCAGTACTTC. Amino acids: CASSQPGSYEQYF. Supplemented by reference TRBV14 and TRBJ2-7, the full variable domain reads EAGVTQFPSHSVIEKGQTVTLRCDPISGHDNLYWYRRVMGKEIKFLLHFVKESKQDESGMPNNRFLAERTGGTYSTLKVQPAELEDSGVYFCASSQPGSYEQYFGPGTRLTVT.

The chain employs TRBV2 and TRBJ1-1; 7 bases match TRBD1. V trimming: 9 bases; J trimming: 4 bases; junction bases outside the gene matches: 8. CDR3 length equals 13 residues. Germline CDR1 and CDR2: SNHLY and FYNNEI. CDR3 sequence: CASRDRPTTEAFF. The CDR3 DNA follows: TGTGCCAGTCGGGACAGACCGACCACTGAAGCTTTCTTT.

This chain links TRBV6-5 with TRBJ1-1; TRBD1 might be the D (6 bases). V lost 6 bases to trimming and J lost 8 bases, with 13 bases between them. Looked up from germline, CDR1 is MNHEY and CDR2 is SVGAGI. There are 12 residues in the CDR3. The CDR3 here is CASSHMTGEAFF. The CDR3 region has the DNA TGTGCCAGCAGCCACATGACAGGCGAAGCTTTCTTT.

This chain links TRBV3-1 (or the pseudogene TRBV3-2) with TRBJ1-5, with 10 bases lining up with TRBD1. CDR3 length equals 15 residues. Trimming removed 3 bases from V and 7 bases from J; junction bases left unmatched: 6. Germline V gene lookup returns CDR1 LGHDT and CDR2 YNNKEL (reference sequence). The CDR3, as DNA: TGTGCCAGCAGCCAGAGGACAGGGGGTGGGCAGCCCCAGCATTTT. It specifies CASSQRTGGGQPQHF.